Here is one T cell receptor beta chain with its context. Its recognized antigen is unknown. The input lacks base qualities; no much larger clone sits a single base away. These data originate in a study of Graves' ophthalmopathy and Graves' hyperthyroidism (dated by TCRdb to the late 2010s). About the full investigation: Hyperthyroidism was defined as stable when no progression to ophthalmopathy occurred within 18 months of follow-up. An independent validation cohort was composed of around 19 hyperthyroidism patients and more than 15 patients who later progressed from hyperthyroidism to ophthalmopathy. In roughly 6 hyperthyroidism patients, T-cell repertoires of thyroid tissue and blood were compared. The study used TCR beta repertoire signatures to distinguish Graves' ophthalmopathy from Graves' hyperthyroidism and to predict progression to ophthalmopathy. In total, 135 blood samples were TCR-sequenced: roughly 45 ophthalmopathy, some 80 hyperthyroidism and roughly 17 hyperthyroidism-to-ophthalmopathy patients. Following sample collection, hyperthyroidism patients were given methimazole at a starting dose of 30 mg daily, and ophthalmopathy patients were given high-dose intravenous methylprednisolone. To explore V-J signatures distinguishing ophthalmopathy from hyperthyroidism, a discovery set of about a hundred patients (roughly 45 ophthalmopathy, some 57 stable hyperthyroidism) was enrolled.

Patients with hyperthyroidism were aged 18 to 65 years, had been newly diagnosed, and had a disease duration of less than 2 months. Patients were excluded if they had other autoimmune diseases, uncontrolled infections, pregnancy or lactation. Clinical symptoms, serum thyroxine, TRAb, thyroid ultrasound and orbital computed tomography were used for diagnosis. Total RNA was extracted using Trizol reagent, and RNA quality was checked on an Agilent 2100 Bioanalyzer. Results and caveats for the whole study, not just this receptor: In validation, the model predicted ophthalmopathy progression with 55% to 71% sensitivity and around 72% specificity; roughly 12 predicted patients were CT-confirmed with GO in a median of about 6.2 months. Most of the expanded thyroid clonotypes with a frequency above 0.001 were also detected in blood, and it was suggested that the thyroid immune response may be reflected by blood repertoires. Sample size was not statistically predetermined, and group allocation was not concealed from the investigators. The 13-signature model separated ophthalmopathy from stable hyperthyroidism with roughly 89% sensitivity and 81.08% specificity in cross-validation, and 80%/75% in the test set.

For repertoire sequencing, the TCR beta CDR3 regions were amplified from RNA transcripts. The first round of RT-PCR was done with HTBI primers and the Qiagen OneStep RT-PCR kit, and was followed by a second round of multiplex PCR, then size selection and purification. Libraries were sequenced paired-end with 100 bp reads on an Illumina HiSeq2000. Concerning the study's data processing: SOAPnuke was used for read processing, and reads with adapters, uncalled bases, a mean Phred below 15, or no exact constant-primer or identifier match were discarded. COPE v1.2.5 was used to merge high-quality paired reads. Each unique nucleotide sequence was treated as a clonotype, and MiTCR v1.1 was used to align the clonotypes to the IMGT TRB V, D and J references. The analysis was limited to V-J combinations with a frequency above 0.0001, which together covered 98% to 99.2% of repertoires. For each V-J combination, a TCR clonal expansion and chaos score was defined as F50 clonal expansion divided by the chaos observed in the TCRdist matrix. Features were reduced by Welch's t-statistics and random forest to approximately 13 V-J combinations, which fed a naive Bayes classifier. The similarity between thyroid and blood repertoires was quantified using the Morisita-Horn index. TCRdb handled the public reads itself, with Q25 trimming in fastp and clone calling in MiXCR, and kept productive beta chains. Rows are combined by CDR3 protein, so each entry shows the most common genes and DNA. These V and J calls rely on TCRdb rather than the paper's analysis. This sample has about 590,000 distinct CDR3 sequences in its table, and under 45% of those were observed once. The ten largest clonotypes hold about 4.6% of the sample.

The germline V gene (reference sequence) yields DFQATT for CDR1 and SNEGSKA for CDR2. The CDR3 contains 11 residues, cysteine and phenylalanine counted. The DNA shown is the 33-base CDR3, in frame from base 1. The trim is 6 bases for V and 5 bases for J, with a gap of 10 bases between the germline ends. The sample taken for sequencing was peripheral blood or thyroid tissue (not recorded which). The V and J genes are TRBV20-1 and TRBJ2-5, with the D segment identity uncertain. This TCR was recovered from an adult man with Graves' hyperthyroidism. The CDR3 reads CSATTRETQYF. The DNA is as follows: TGCAGTGCCACAACGAGGGAGACCCAGTACTTC.